This T cell receptor (beta chain) was sequenced in a study of blood T cell repertoires in COVID-19. As for the study in general: The analysed material was cDNA or gDNA that came from T cells, B-cell-depleted T cells, or PBMCs.

In terms of age and location, participants ranged from roughly 18 to 100 years and lived in about two dozen US areas. In assigning cohorts, the study relied on participant-reported clinical history. Per the original data handling: Amplification of reference gene primers provided the estimated nucleated cell counts. Libraries were prepared by immunoSEQ multiplex PCR; TCRdb keeps only in-frame clonotypes and omits some of them. The V and J calls and clone size are taken from that table; D and trimming were inferred from the DNA. The sample yields roughly 360,000 clones, over 75% seen once. The origin of this receptor is a woman in her thirties with acute COVID-19. The sample was PBMCs or T cells enriched from blood (not recorded which).

CDR3 DNA sequence: TGTGCCAGCAGCTTCGGGCCGGAGGGCTGGGGGGGTGAAAAACTGTTTTTT. It codes for CASSFGPEGWGGEKLFF. The gene calls are TRBV7-8 and TRBJ1-4; D is perhaps TRBD1 (5 bases). CDR1 and CDR2 from the germline V gene are SGHVS and FQNEAQ. The CDR3 loop spans 17 amino acids. Trimming pared 3 bases from V and 7 bases from J, leaving 21 bases between.